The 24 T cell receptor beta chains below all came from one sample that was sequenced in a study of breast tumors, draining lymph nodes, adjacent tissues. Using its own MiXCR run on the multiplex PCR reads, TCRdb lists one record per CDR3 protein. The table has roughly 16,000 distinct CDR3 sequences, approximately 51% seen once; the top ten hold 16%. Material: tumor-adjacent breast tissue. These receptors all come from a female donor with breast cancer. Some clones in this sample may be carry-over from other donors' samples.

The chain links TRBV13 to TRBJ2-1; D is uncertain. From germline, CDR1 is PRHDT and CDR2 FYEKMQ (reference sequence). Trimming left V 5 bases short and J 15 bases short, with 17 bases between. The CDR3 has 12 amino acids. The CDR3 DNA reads TGTGCCAGCAGCCCTCCGGGCGGAACCGGGTTCTTC. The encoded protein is CASSPPGGTGFF.

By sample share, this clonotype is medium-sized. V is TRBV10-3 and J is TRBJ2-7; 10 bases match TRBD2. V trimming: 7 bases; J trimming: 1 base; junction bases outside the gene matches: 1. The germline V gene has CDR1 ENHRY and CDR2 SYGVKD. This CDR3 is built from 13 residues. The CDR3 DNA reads TGTGCCATCAAGCGGGAGGGTTCCTACGAGCAGTACTTC. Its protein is CAIKREGSYEQYF.

The CDR3 DNA sequence: TGTGCCGGTGGACAAACGTACGAGCAGTACTTC. Its protein is CAGGQTYEQYF. The rearrangement links TRBV7-9 to TRBJ2-7, with D possibly TRBD1 on 5 matching bases. The germline V gene encodes CDR1 SEHNR and CDR2 FQNEAQ (reference sequence). V lost 11 bases, J lost 4 bases, and 12 bases lay in between. The CDR3 length is 11 residues.

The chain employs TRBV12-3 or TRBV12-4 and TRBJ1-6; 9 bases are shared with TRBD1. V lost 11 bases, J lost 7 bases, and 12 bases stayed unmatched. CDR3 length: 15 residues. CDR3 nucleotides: TGTGCCGGAGGTGAAACCGGGACAGGGAATTCACCCCTCCACTTT. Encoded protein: CAGGETGTGNSPLHF.

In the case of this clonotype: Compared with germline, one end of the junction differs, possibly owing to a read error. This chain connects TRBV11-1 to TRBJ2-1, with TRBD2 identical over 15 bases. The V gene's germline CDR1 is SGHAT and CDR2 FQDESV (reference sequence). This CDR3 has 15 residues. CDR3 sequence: CSSSGTSGRNNEQFF. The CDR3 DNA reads TGTTCCAGCAGCGGGACTAGCGGGAGGAACAATGAGCAGTTCTTC.

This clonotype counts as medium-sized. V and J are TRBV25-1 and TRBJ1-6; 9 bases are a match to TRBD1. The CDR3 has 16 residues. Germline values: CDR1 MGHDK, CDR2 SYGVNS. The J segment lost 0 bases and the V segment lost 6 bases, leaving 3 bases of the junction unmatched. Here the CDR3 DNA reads TGTGCCAGCAGGGGGACAGGGAGCTCCTATAATTCACCCCTCCACTTT. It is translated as CASRGTGSSYNSPLHF. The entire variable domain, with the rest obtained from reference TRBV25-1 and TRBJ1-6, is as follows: EADIYQTPRYLVIGTGKKITLECSQTMGHDKMYWYQQDPGMELHLIHYSYGVNSTEKGDLSSESTVSRIRTEHFPLTLESARPSHTSQYLCASRGTGSSYNSPLHFGNGTRLTVT.

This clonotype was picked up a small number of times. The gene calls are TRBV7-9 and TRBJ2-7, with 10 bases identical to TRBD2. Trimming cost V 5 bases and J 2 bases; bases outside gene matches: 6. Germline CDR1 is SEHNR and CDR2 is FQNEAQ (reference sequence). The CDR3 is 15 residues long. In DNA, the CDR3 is TGTGCCAGCAGCCCACTACTAGCGGGAACCTACGAGCAGTACTTC. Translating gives CASSPLLAGTYEQYF.

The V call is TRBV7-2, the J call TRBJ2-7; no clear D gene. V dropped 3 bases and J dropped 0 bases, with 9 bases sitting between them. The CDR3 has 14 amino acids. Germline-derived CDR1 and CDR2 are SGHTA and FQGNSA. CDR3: CASSLNRSSYEQYF. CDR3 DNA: TGTGCCAGCAGCTTGAACCGGAGCTCCTACGAGCAGTACTTC.

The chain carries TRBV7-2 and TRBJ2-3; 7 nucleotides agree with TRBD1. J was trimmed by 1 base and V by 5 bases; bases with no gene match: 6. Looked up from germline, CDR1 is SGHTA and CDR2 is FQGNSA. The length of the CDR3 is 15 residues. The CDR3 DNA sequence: TGTGCCAGCAGCACCTACAGGGGTGGCACAGATACGCAGTATTTT. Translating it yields CASSTYRGGTDTQYF.

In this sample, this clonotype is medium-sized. CDR3 bases: TGTGCCACCAGTGACCCGAACAGGGTGTGTAAGTACTTC. Its translation is CATSDPNRVCKYF. The rearrangement joins TRBV24-1 to TRBJ2-7; possible D gene TRBD1, 6 bases. There are 13 residues in the CDR3. In germline, CDR1 is KGHDR, CDR2 SFDVKD. V lost 4 bases, J lost 11 bases, and 17 bases lay in between.

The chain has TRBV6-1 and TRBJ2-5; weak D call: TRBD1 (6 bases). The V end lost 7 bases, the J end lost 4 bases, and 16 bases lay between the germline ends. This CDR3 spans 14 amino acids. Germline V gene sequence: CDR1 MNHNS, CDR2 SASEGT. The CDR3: CASTPQGTRETQYF. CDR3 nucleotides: TGTGCCAGCACGCCACAGGGAACCAGAGAGACCCAGTACTTC.

The CDR3 is CASSGSGSLSDTQYF. DNA of the CDR3: TGTGCCAGCAGCGGTAGCGGGAGTCTGTCAGATACGCAGTATTTT. The chain joins TRBV7-9 to TRBJ2-3, with 9 bases that match TRBD2. The CDR3 has 15 residues. V lost 5 bases, J lost 4 bases, and 7 bases stayed unmatched. Germline V lookup: CDR1 SEHNR, CDR2 FQNEAQ (reference sequence).

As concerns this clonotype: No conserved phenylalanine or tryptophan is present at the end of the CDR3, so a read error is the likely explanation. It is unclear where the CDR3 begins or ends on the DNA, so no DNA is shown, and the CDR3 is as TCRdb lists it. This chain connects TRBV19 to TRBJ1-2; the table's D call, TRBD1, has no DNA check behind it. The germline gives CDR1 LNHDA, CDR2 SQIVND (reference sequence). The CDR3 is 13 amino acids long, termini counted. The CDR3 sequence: CASSIKGNYGHTL.

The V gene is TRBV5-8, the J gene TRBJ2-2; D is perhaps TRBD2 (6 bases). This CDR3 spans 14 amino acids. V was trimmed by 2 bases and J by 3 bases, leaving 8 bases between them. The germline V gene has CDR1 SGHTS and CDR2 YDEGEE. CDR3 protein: CASSFGGYTGELFF. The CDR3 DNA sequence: TGTGCCAGCAGCTTTGGGGGGTACACCGGGGAGCTGTTTTTT.

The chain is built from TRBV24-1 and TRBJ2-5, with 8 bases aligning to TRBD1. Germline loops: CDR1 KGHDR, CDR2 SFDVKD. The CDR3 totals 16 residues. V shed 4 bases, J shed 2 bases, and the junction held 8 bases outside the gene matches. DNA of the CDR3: TGTGCCACCAGTGACCCCGGAGGGACAGGACAAGAGACCCAGTACTTC. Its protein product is CATSDPGGTGQETQYF.

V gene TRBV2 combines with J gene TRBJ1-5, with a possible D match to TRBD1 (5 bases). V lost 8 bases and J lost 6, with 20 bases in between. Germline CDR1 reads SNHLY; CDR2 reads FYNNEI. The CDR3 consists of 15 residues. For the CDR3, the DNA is TGTGCCAGCTGTAGGGACCCTCAAACGGGTCAGCCCCAGCATTTT. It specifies CASCRDPQTGQPQHF.

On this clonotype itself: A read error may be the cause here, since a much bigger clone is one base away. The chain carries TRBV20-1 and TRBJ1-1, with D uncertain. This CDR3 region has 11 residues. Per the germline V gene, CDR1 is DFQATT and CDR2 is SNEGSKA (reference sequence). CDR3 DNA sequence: TGCAGTGCTTTCTTGCACACTGAAGCTTCCTTT. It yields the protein CSAFLHTEASF.

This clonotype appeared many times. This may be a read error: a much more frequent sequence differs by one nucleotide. The CDR3 DNA follows: TGTGCCAGCAGTCCCGTACAGGGACCCGGGGAGCTGTTTTTT. Protein product: CASSPVQGPGELFF. The chain joins TRBV6-4 to TRBJ2-2; tentatively, D is TRBD1 (6 bases). Trimming removed 5 bases at V and 6 bases at J, with 13 bases between. Germline V gene lookup returns CDR1 MRHNA and CDR2 SNTAGT. The CDR3 loop spans 14 amino acids.

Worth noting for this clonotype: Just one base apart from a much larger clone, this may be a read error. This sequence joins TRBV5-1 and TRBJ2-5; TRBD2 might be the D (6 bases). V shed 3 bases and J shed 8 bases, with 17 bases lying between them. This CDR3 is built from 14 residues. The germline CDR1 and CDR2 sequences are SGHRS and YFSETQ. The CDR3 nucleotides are TGCGCCAGCAGCTCCGCCGGGGGAATGGACACCCAGTACTTC. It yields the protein CASSSAGGMDTQYF.

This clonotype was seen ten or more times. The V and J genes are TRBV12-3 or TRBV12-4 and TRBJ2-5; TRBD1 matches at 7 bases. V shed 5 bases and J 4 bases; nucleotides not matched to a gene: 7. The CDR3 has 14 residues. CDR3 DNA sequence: TGTGCCAGCAGTCAAGGACAGGCGCTAGAGACCCAGTACTTC. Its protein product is CASSQGQALETQYF.

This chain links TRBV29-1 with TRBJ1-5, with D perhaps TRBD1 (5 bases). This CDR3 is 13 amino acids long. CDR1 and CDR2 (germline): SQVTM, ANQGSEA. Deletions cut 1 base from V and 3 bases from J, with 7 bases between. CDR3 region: CSVEAGVNQPQHF. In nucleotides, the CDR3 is TGCAGCGTTGAAGCGGGGGTCAATCAGCCCCAGCATTTT.

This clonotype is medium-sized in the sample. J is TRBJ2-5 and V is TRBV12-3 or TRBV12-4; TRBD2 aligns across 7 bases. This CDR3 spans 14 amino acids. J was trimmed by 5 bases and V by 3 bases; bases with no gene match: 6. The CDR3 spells CASSFSSGGETQYF. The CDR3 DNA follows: TGTGCCAGCAGTTTTAGCTCCGGGGGGGAGACCCAGTACTTC.

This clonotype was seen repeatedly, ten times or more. The CDR3 loop is CASSGQLVNQPQHF. DNA for the CDR3: TGTGCTAGTAGTGGACAGTTGGTCAATCAGCCCCAGCATTTT. The chain carries TRBV12-5 and TRBJ1-5; maybe TRBD1 (6 bases). Germline loops: CDR1 LGHNT, CDR2 FRNRAP. The V end was cut by 8 bases, the J end by 3 bases, with 14 bases between. The CDR3 loop spans 14 amino acids. The full variable domain, rest sourced from reference TRBV12-5 and TRBJ1-5, is DARVTQTPRHKVTEMGQEVTMRCQPILGHNTVFWYRQTMMQGLELLAYFRNRAPLDDSGMPKDRFSAEMPDATLATLKIQPSEPRDSAVYFCASSGQLVNQPQHFGDGTRLSIL.

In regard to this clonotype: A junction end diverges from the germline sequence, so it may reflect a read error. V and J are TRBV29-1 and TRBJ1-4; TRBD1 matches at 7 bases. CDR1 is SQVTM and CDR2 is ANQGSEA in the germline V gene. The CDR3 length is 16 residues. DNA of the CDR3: TGCAGCGCCTACAGGGGACCCACCTTCAATAATAAAAAACTGTTTTTT. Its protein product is CSAYRGPTFNNKKLFF.